Described below is a single T cell receptor beta chain sequence and its context. TCRdb's copy holds only in-frame clones and misses some; the assay was immunoSEQ multiplex PCR. The table lists approximately 140,000 clones, 80% to 90% of them singletons. The data are from a study of cytomegalovirus exposure and HLA in healthy donors. Germline V CDR1 and CDR2: SGHNT, YYREEE (reference sequence). CDR3 size: 15 residues. The V end lost 4 bases, the J end lost 10 bases, and 18 bases lay between the germline ends. This receptor was obtained from a woman aged 25 to 39 in good health and CMV-seronegative. Sequenced material: PBMCs. This chain links TRBV5-4 with TRBJ1-6; D perhaps matches TRBD1 (6 bases). The CDR3 spells CASSLQGTPGSPLHF. The CDR3 DNA reads TGTGCCAGCAGCCTGCAGGGGACCCCGGGGTCACCCCTCCACTTT.